This T cell receptor beta chain was profiled in a study of Ad26.COV2.S vaccination and SARS-CoV-2 variants. Study-level points and caveats: TCR breadth and depth estimates may have understated total T cell responses.

This clone appeared a single time. The target antigen is unknown. Produced via immunoSEQ multiplex PCR; TCRdb's table is partial and in-frame only. Here the sample spans some 270,000 clones, around 85% being singletons. Sample treatment: over 15 received Ad26.COV2.S at low or high dose, single or two shots; about 5 received placebo; per-sample allocation not given. After the first vaccine or placebo injection, samples were drawn on day 63. CDR3 length: 11 residues. In germline, CDR1 is MNHNY, CDR2 SVGAGI (reference sequence). Deletions cut 4 bases from V and 7 bases from J, with 7 bases between. This clonotype originated in a person between 18 and 65 years old who received the Ad26.COV2.S COVID-19 vaccine or a placebo. This specimen was peripheral blood, taken in a trial of Ad26.COV2.S vaccine versus placebo. V usage is TRBV6-6 and J usage is TRBJ2-5; no clear D gene. This CDR3 reads CASSLRGTQYF. As DNA, the CDR3 is TGTGCCAGCAGTTTACGAGGGACCCAGTACTTC.